This TCR beta chain was captured by sequencing in a study of blood T cell repertoires in COVID-19. Looking at the study overall: Nucleic acid was either cDNA or gDNA, and it came from T cells, B-cell-depleted T cells, or PBMCs.

Original methodology: By means of reference gene primer amplification, nucleated cell counts were estimated. TCRdb's copy holds only in-frame clones and misses some; the assay was immunoSEQ multiplex PCR. V, J and clone size are those of that table, while D and trimming were read from the DNA. The sample shows some 260,000 clones, 70% to 90% of them seen only once. Germline CDR1 is SGHKS and CDR2 is YYEKEE (reference sequence). With V trimmed by 4 bases and J by 3 bases, 5 bases remained unmatched. The CDR3 covers 14 residues. The chain combines TRBV5-5 with TRBJ2-7, with 9 bases matching TRBD1. The sequence came from a man younger than 35 with active or convalescent COVID-19. The source material was peripheral blood. CDR3 bases: TGTGCCAGCAGCGTGGTGGGACAGGGCTACGAGCAGTACTTC. This gives the protein CASSVVGQGYEQYF.